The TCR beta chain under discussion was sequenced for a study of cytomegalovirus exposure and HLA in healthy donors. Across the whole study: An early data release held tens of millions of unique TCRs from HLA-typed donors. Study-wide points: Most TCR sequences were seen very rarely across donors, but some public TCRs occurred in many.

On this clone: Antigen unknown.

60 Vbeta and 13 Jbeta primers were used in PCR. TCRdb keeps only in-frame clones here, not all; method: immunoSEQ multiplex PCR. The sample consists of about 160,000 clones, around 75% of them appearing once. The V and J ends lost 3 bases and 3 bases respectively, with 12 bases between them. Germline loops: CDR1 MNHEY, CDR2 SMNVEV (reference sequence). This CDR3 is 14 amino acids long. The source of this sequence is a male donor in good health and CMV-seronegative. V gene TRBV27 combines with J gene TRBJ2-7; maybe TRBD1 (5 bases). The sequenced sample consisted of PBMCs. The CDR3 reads CASSFTQGSYEQYF. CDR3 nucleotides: TGTGCCAGCAGTTTTACGCAGGGAAGCTACGAGCAGTACTTC.